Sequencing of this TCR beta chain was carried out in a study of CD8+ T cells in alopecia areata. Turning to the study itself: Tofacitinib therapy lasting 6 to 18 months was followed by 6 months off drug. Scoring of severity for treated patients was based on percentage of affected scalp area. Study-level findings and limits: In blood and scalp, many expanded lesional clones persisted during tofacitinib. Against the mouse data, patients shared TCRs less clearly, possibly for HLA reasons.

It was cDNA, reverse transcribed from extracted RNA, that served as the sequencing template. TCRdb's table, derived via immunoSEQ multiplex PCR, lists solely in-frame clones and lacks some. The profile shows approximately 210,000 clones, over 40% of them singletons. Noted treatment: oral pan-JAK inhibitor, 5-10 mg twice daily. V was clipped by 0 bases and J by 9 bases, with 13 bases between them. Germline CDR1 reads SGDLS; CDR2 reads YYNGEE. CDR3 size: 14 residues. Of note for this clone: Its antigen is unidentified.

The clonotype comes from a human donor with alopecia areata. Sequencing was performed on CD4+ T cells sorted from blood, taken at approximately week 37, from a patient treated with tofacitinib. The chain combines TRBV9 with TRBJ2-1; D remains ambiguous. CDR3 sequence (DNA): TGTGCCAGCAGCGTAGGTACCGGTGGAGCTGAGCAGTTCTTC. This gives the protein CASSVGTGGAEQFF.